The 13 T cell receptor beta chains presented below share a single source sample, sequenced in a study of CD8 T cells in Susac syndrome. An input of roughly 0.45 to 1 ug of RNA was subjected to reverse transcription using random hexamers. TCRdb ran MiXCR on the immunoSEQ multiplex PCR reads and lists one entry per CDR3 protein. The sample shows 150,000 to 200,000 distinct CDR3 sequences, around 93% of them seen only once. The sample comprised CD4+ T cells from PBMCs. These receptors all stem from a human donor in good health.

CDR3 region: CASSQSDRYGYTF. As DNA, the CDR3 is TGCGCCAGCAGTCAATCGGATCGCTATGGCTACACCTTC. The chain links TRBV23-1 to TRBJ1-2; D is undetermined. TRBV23-1 is treated as an ORF (open reading frame) with a function not yet certain. The CDR3 is 13 amino acids. The V gene lost 0 bases and the J gene lost 4 bases, with 6 bases spanning the gap.

The chain recombines TRBV12-3 or TRBV12-4 with TRBJ2-3; possibly TRBD1 or TRBD2 for D (6 bases each). CDR3 length equals 15 residues. V was shortened by 0 bases and J by 4 bases, with 11 bases between the two germline ends. The CDR3 bases are TGTGCCAGCAGTTTAGCGGGGGGCCTACCAGATACGCAGTATTTT. This encodes CASSLAGGLPDTQYF.

This rearrangement joins TRBV3-1 to TRBJ1-2, with a tentative D call TRBD1 (5 bases). The CDR3 is 15 amino acids. Between the trimmed V and J ends, which lost 6 bases and 2 bases, there was a span of 16 bases. Per germline, CDR1 LGHDT and CDR2 YNNKEL (reference sequence). CDR3 bases: TGTGCCAGCAGGAGAGGAGGGGACTGGAACTATGGCTACACCTTC. Translation gives CASRRGGDWNYGYTF. Full variable domain (rest looked up from reference TRBV3-1 and TRBJ1-2): DTAVSQTPKYLVTQMGNDKSIKCEQNLGHDTMYWYKQDSKKFLKIMFSYNNKELIINETVPNRFSPKSPDKAHLNLHINSLELGDSAVYFCASRRGGDWNYGYTFGSGTRLTVV.

This chain joins TRBV6-6 and TRBJ2-5, with 8 bases lining up with TRBD2. This CDR3 is 14 amino acids long. The germline V gene encodes CDR1 MNHNY and CDR2 SVGAGI (reference sequence). The J segment lost 2 bases and the V segment lost 5 bases, leaving 4 bases of the junction unmatched. The CDR3 nucleotides read TGTGCCAGCAGTCCAGGGACTAGGCAAGAGACCCAGTACTTC. This translates into CASSPGTRQETQYF.

V gene TRBV5-6 combines with J gene TRBJ2-7; unclear D gene. The CDR3 length is 16 residues. Germline assignment: CDR1 SGHDT and CDR2 YYEEEE. Trimming removed 2 bases from V and 2 bases from J, with 17 bases in between. This CDR3 reads CASSLNYAAMAYEQYF. The DNA of the CDR3 is TGTGCCAGCAGCTTAAACTATGCGGCCATGGCCTACGAGCAGTACTTC.

CDR3 sequence reads: CASSPTVIDTEAFF. CDR3 nucleotides: TGTGCCAGCTCACCAACAGTAATCGACACTGAAGCTTTCTTT. The J gene is TRBJ1-1, the V gene TRBV18; D not resolved. CDR1 is KGHSH, CDR2 LQKENI, per germline. Trimming took off 2 bases at V and 3 bases at J, with 10 bases between the two ends. This CDR3 spans 14 amino acids.

The chain carries TRBV4-1 and TRBJ2-7; the D gene is possibly TRBD2 (5 bases). Trimming took off 1 base at V and 1 base at J, with 17 bases between the two ends. The CDR3 totals 17 residues. From germline, CDR1 is MGHRA and CDR2 YSYEKL. The CDR3 here is CASSQAQTSEGSYEQYF. The CDR3 DNA sequence: TGCGCCAGCAGCCAAGCACAGACCTCCGAGGGATCCTACGAGCAGTACTTC.

V usage is TRBV4-1 and J usage is TRBJ2-3; D not certain. With 4 bases removed from V and 0 bases from J, the gap between germline ends came to 14 bases. The CDR3 spans 16 residues. CDR1 is MGHRA, CDR2 YSYEKL, per germline. The CDR3 sequence: CASSPLGRSSTDTQYF. CDR3 coding DNA: TGCGCCAGCAGCCCCCTGGGAAGGTCTAGCACAGATACGCAGTATTTT.

The chain links TRBV5-1 to TRBJ1-5; 7 positions match TRBD1. The CDR3 runs to 14 residues. J gave up 4 bases and V 2 bases, and 3 bases lay outside the gene matches. Germline CDR1 is SGHRS and CDR2 is YFSETQ. The CDR3 DNA is TGCGCCAGCAGCTTAGGACAGGCAAATCAGCCCCAGCATTTT. Its translation: CASSLGQANQPQHF.

The rearrangement uses TRBV5-1 and TRBJ1-4; 11 bases map to TRBD1. CDR1 and CDR2 (germline): SGHRS, YFSETQ. The CDR3 has 15 amino acids. Trimming took 4 bases from V and 7 from J; bases not matched to a gene: 6. The chain's CDR3 is CASSPDRGQGEKLFF. For the CDR3, the DNA is TGCGCCAGCAGCCCGGACAGGGGGCAAGGTGAAAAACTGTTTTTT.

The J gene is TRBJ2-2, the V gene TRBV6-1; weak D call: TRBD1 (6 bases). Germline V gene data show CDR1 as MNHNS and CDR2 as SASEGT. The CDR3 is made up of 19 amino acids. V lost 4 bases and J 3 bases, leaving 24 bases between the germline ends. The CDR3 reads CASSGLRTEGPWDTGELFF. The CDR3 bases are TGTGCCAGCAGTGGCCTCCGGACAGAGGGCCCTTGGGACACCGGGGAGCTGTTTTTT.

V usage is TRBV23-1 and J usage is TRBJ2-3; D is perhaps TRBD2 (5 bases). TRBV23-1 is designated an ORF whose function remains uncertain. Trimming took 3 bases from V and 1 from J, leaving 8 bases between them. The CDR3 totals 14 residues. The CDR3 reads CASSHGVCTDTQYF. DNA for the CDR3: TGCGCCAGCAGTCACGGGGTTTGCACAGATACGCAGTATTTT.

This sequence joins TRBV2 and TRBJ2-5, with TRBD1 as a possible D gene (6 bases). V was trimmed by 4 bases and J by 5 bases, leaving 14 bases between them. CDR3 size: 14 residues. Germline V gene data show CDR1 as SNHLY and CDR2 as FYNNEI. The CDR3 coding sequence is TGTGCCAGCAGTGTCAGGACAGAAGAGGAGACCCAGTACTTC. This translates into CASSVRTEEETQYF.